Listed below are T cell receptor beta chains from one sample, sequenced in a study of cytomegalovirus exposure and HLA in healthy donors. Assay: immunoSEQ multiplex PCR; the TCRdb copy retains only in-frame clones and omits some. The sample contains about 170,000 clones, roughly 72% of which appear only once. The sample taken for sequencing was PBMCs. The receptors here all came from a young woman in good health and CMV-seropositive. Each CDR3 is given with its conserved first and last residue. The D gene is left open where the match is weak. Rows may omit the clone size; those that give it use once, few, many or a size class.

16 | NA | TRBJ1-3 | TRBV5-1 | NA | CASRSWTGGAGNTIYF | TGCGCCAGCAGATCCTGGACTGGAGGGGCAGGAAACACCATATATTTT
13 | few | TRBJ1-1 | TRBV7-9 | NA | CASSFEGNTEAFF | TGTGCCAGCAGCTTCGAGGGGAACACTGAAGCTTTCTTT
16 | NA | TRBJ2-3 | TRBV5-5 | TRBD2 | CASSRSTAGAADTQYF | TGTGCCAGCAGCCGCTCCACAGCGGGAGCCGCAGATACGCAGTATTTT
13 | few | TRBJ1-2 | TRBV28 | NA | CASRPDSYNGYTF | TGTGCCAGCAGGCCGGACAGTTACAATGGCTACACCTTC
15 | NA | TRBJ1-2 | TRBV29-1 | TRBD1 | CSVLFPGQGAGGYTF | TGCAGCGTTCTTTTCCCGGGACAGGGGGCGGGCGGCTACACCTTC
16 | once | TRBJ2-5 | TRBV19 | NA | CASSTFPGSRRETQYF | TGTGCCAGTAGTACCTTTCCCGGGAGTCGGAGGGAGACCCAGTACTTC
14 | few | TRBJ1-2 | TRBV6-5 | NA | CASRISGLFNGYTF | TGTGCCAGCAGAATCTCAGGGTTGTTCAATGGCTACACCTTC
13 | once | TRBJ1-1 | TRBV11-2 | NA | CASSLGGGVQAFF | TGTGCCAGCAGCTTAGGCGGCGGAGTGCAAGCTTTCTTT
15 | NA | TRBJ2-3 | TRBV6-1 | TRBD2 | CASSVVGGAADTQYF | TGTGCCAGCAGTGTTGTGGGAGGGGCGGCAGATACGCAGTATTTT
13 | NA | TRBJ2-7 | TRBV2 | NA | CASSEQSDYEQYF | TGTGCCAGCAGTGAACAGAGCGACTACGAGCAGTACTTC
14 | NA | TRBJ2-7 | TRBV5-1 | NA | CASSFGGSPGEQYF | TGCGCCAGCAGCTTTGGCGGATCCCCGGGGGAGCAGTACTTC
16 | NA | TRBJ1-1 | TRBV4-3 | NA | CASSQDRGVGSTEAFF | TGCGCCAGCAGCCAAGATCGAGGAGTGGGGAGTACTGAAGCTTTCTTT
17 | NA | TRBJ2-2 | TRBV4-3 | TRBD2 | CASSQLAGGVDTGELFF | TGCGCCAGCAGCCAATTAGCGGGAGGCGTCGACACCGGGGAGCTGTTTTTT
14 | once | TRBJ1-6 | TRBV2 | TRBD1 | CASSEEQGDSPLHF | TGTGCCAGCAGTGAAGAACAGGGGGATTCACCCCTCCACTTT
17 | NA | TRBJ2-1 | TRBV2 | NA | CASTPRAGGRLYNEQFF | TGTGCCAGCACCCCAAGGGCGGGTGGCCGACTTTACAATGAGCAGTTCTTC
13 | NA | TRBJ1-1 | TRBV7-9 | NA | CASSLGEDTEAFF | TGTGCCAGCAGCTTAGGGGAGGACACTGAAGCTTTCTTT
15 | NA | TRBJ1-5 | TRBV18 | TRBD1 | CASSPTGLGNQPQHF | TGTGCCAGCTCGCCGACAGGGCTTGGGAATCAGCCCCAGCATTTT
16 | NA | TRBJ2-1 | TRBV28 | TRBD2 | CASSTGGRLYSNEQFF | TGTGCCAGCAGCACGGGGGGGCGGTTGTATTCGAATGAGCAGTTCTTC
17 | few | TRBJ1-2 | TRBV5-1 | TRBD1 | CASSLGGQSLTNYGYTF | TGCGCCAGCAGCTTGGGGGGACAGAGCCTTACTAACTATGGCTACACCTTC
18 | NA | TRBJ2-1 | TRBV4-1 | NA | CASSQQPTGTPPYNEQFF | TGCGCCAGCAGCCAACAACCAACAGGGACGCCCCCCTACAATGAGCAGTTCTTC
14 | NA | TRBJ1-3 | TRBV28 | NA | CASSLGQSGNTIYF | TGTGCCAGCAGTTTAGGGCAGTCTGGAAACACCATATATTTT
17 | NA | TRBJ1-5 | TRBV7-6 | NA | CASSSFYSGEGHQPQHF | TGTGCCAGCAGCTCCTTTTATTCCGGGGAGGGACATCAGCCCCAGCATTTT
14 | NA | TRBJ1-6 | TRBV19 | TRBD1 | CASRYRDSHSPLHF | TGTGCCAGTAGATACCGGGACAGCCATTCACCCCTCCACTTT
20 | NA | TRBJ2-5 | TRBV6-8 | NA | CASSYSTITRSSVKRETQYF | TGTGCCAGCAGTTACTCGACGATTACCCGTTCTAGTGTCAAAAGAGAGACCCAGTACTTC
15 | NA | TRBJ2-3 | TRBV6-5 | NA | CASKSGRLPTDTQYF | TGTGCCAGCAAATCGGGTAGGCTGCCGACAGATACGCAGTATTTT
16 | NA | TRBJ1-5 | TRBV10-3 | TRBD1 | CAISEDRGPGNQPQHF | TGTGCCATCAGTGAGGACAGGGGGCCAGGCAATCAGCCCCAGCATTTT
15 | few | TRBJ2-7 | TRBV11-3 | NA | CASSLGGGGAYEQYF | TGTGCCAGCAGCTTAGGGGGAGGGGGAGCCTACGAGCAGTACTTC
15 | NA | TRBJ2-7 | TRBV9 | NA | CASSEGGAASYEQYF | TGTGCCAGCAGTGAAGGGGGGGCAGCGTCCTACGAGCAGTACTTC
13 | NA | TRBJ2-7 | TRBV9 | NA | CASSVMIALEQYF | TGTGCCAGCAGCGTAATGATAGCCCTTGAGCAGTACTTC
15 | once | TRBJ2-5 | TRBV5-1 | TRBD1 | CASSLEAGGRETQYF | TGCGCCAGCAGCTTGGAGGCAGGGGGCAGGGAGACCCAGTACTTC
15 | NA | TRBJ2-7 | TRBV2 | NA | CASSEEAARSDEQYF | TGTGCCAGCAGTGAAGAGGCGGCTAGATCCGACGAGCAGTACTTC
15 | once | TRBJ2-4 | TRBV21-1 | NA | CASSAGQGAKNIQYF | TGTGCCAGCAGCGCAGGACAGGGAGCCAAAAACATTCAGTACTTC
13 | NA | TRBJ2-7 | TRBV1 | NA | CTREGQGTYEQYF | TGCACCAGGGAGGGACAGGGGACCTACGAGCAGTACTTC
14 | NA | TRBJ1-1 | TRBV10-3 | NA | CAIREQVGITEAFF | TGTGCCATCAGGGAACAGGTAGGGATTACTGAAGCTTTCTTT
17 | NA | TRBJ2-3 | TRBV5-1 | TRBD2 | CASSFRTSGRGTDTQYF | TGCGCCAGCAGCTTCCGGACTAGCGGGAGGGGCACAGATACGCAGTATTTT
15 | NA | TRBJ2-3 | TRBV5-4 | NA | CASSLGSPGTDTQYF | TGTGCCAGCAGCTTGGGGTCCCCAGGCACAGATACGCAGTATTTT
13 | NA | TRBJ2-1 | TRBV7-2 | NA | CASSTVREAEQFF | TGTGCCAGCAGCACAGTGCGGGAAGCTGAGCAGTTCTTC
17 | NA | TRBJ1-1 | TRBV10-3 | TRBD1 | CAISEGGTGVGVTEAFF | TGTGCCATCAGTGAAGGAGGGACAGGGGTTGGTGTCACTGAAGCTTTCTTT
17 | NA | TRBJ1-2 | TRBV7-2 | TRBD1 | CASSLAFSGGLDYGYTF | TGTGCCAGCAGCTTAGCATTTTCAGGGGGCTTAGATTATGGCTACACCTTC
11 | NA | TRBJ2-7 | TRBV20-1 | NA | CSAAGYDEQYF | TGCAGTGCCGCGGGTTACGACGAGCAGTACTTC
13 | NA | TRBJ2-7 | TRBV6-5 | TRBD2 | CASSRGLADEQYF | TGTGCCAGCAGTCGCGGACTAGCAGACGAGCAGTACTTC
15 | once | TRBJ2-1 | TRBV5-6 | TRBD2 | CASSLGLAGHNEQFF | TGTGCCAGCAGCTTGGGACTAGCGGGCCACAATGAGCAGTTCTTC
14 | NA | TRBJ1-2 | TRBV19 | NA | CASSIVPDNYGYTF | TGTGCCAGTAGTATAGTTCCAGATAACTATGGCTACACCTTC
15 | NA | TRBJ1-2 | TRBV6-5 | TRBD1 | CASRRKTGFGYGYTF | TGTGCCAGCAGACGTAAGACAGGGTTCGGCTATGGCTACACCTTC
14 | NA | TRBJ1-5 | TRBV6-5 | NA | CASSYQGYNQPQHF | TGTGCCAGCAGTTATCAGGGTTATAATCAGCCCCAGCATTTT
14 | NA | TRBJ1-4 | TRBV19 | NA | CASKRAEGGEKLFF | TGTGCCAGTAAACGGGCCGAGGGGGGGGAAAAACTGTTTTTT
15 | few | TRBJ1-2 | TRBV5-8 | TRBD1 | CASSLTGALNYGYTF | TGTGCCAGCAGCTTGACAGGGGCCCTCAACTATGGCTACACCTTC
17 | NA | TRBJ1-6 | TRBV4-3 | NA | CASSQESGYRINSPLHF | TGCGCCAGCAGCCAAGAAAGCGGGTATCGAATCAATTCACCCCTCCACTTT
13 | NA | TRBJ1-2 | TRBV10-3 | NA | CAISEQGPDGYTF | TGTGCCATCAGTGAGCAGGGGCCGGATGGCTACACCTTC
12 | NA | TRBJ1-2 | TRBV19 | NA | CASSIENYGYTF | TGTGCCAGTAGTATCGAGAACTATGGCTACACCTTC
16 | NA | TRBJ2-5 | TRBV27 | NA | CASSLSWGASRETQYF | TGTGCCAGCAGTTTATCTTGGGGAGCTAGCAGGGAGACCCAGTACTTC
16 | few | TRBJ2-1 | TRBV5-1 | TRBD2 | CASSPLAGGSYNEQFF | TGCGCCAGCAGCCCCCTAGCGGGGGGGTCCTACAATGAGCAGTTCTTC
18 | NA | TRBJ1-4 | TRBV15 | NA | CATSRDLGQGKTNEKLFF | TGTGCCACCAGCAGAGATCTGGGGCAGGGGAAAACTAATGAAAAACTGTTTTTT
15 | NA | TRBJ2-1 | TRBV5-4 | NA | CASSLGSIGANEQFF | TGTGCCAGCAGCTTGGGGTCGATAGGGGCCAATGAGCAGTTCTTC
15 | NA | TRBJ1-2 | TRBV4-3 | TRBD1 | CASSQDQQGGYGYTF | TGCGCCAGCAGCCAAGATCAACAGGGGGGATATGGCTACACCTTC
14 | NA | TRBJ1-1 | TRBV5-1 | TRBD1 | CASSQQGANTEAFF | TGCGCCAGCAGCCAACAGGGGGCGAACACTGAAGCTTTCTTT
13 | few | TRBJ2-2 | TRBV10-3 | NA | CAISAQGGGELFF | TGTGCCATCAGTGCTCAGGGTGGCGGGGAGCTGTTTTTT
15 | NA | TRBJ1-1 | TRBV7-2 | TRBD1 | CASSLVGTGNTEAFF | TGTGCCAGCAGCTTAGTAGGGACAGGGAACACTGAAGCTTTCTTT
15 | NA | TRBJ2-1 | TRBV2 | NA | CASSRRDKVLGEQFF | TGTGCCAGCAGCCGCCGGGACAAGGTTTTAGGTGAGCAGTTCTTC
13 | NA | TRBJ2-5 | TRBV6-6 | NA | CASWYQAQETQYF | TGTGCCAGCTGGTATCAGGCCCAAGAGACCCAGTACTTC